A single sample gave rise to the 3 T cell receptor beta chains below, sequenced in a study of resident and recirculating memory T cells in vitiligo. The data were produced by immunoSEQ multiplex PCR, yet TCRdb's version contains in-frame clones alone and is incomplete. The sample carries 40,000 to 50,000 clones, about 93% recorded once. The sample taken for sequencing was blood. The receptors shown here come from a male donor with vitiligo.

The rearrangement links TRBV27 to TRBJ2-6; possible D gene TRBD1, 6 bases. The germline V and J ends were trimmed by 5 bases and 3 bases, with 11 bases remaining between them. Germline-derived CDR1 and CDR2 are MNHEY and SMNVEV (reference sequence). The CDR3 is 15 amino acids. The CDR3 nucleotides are TGTGCCAGCAGTAGAGGGGGATTTGGGGCCAACGTCCTGACTTTC. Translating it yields CASSRGGFGANVLTF.

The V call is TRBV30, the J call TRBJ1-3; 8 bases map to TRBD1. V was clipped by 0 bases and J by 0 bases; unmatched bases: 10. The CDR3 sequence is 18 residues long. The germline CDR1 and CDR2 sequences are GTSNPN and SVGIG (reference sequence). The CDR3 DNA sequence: TGTGCCTGGAGTGTATTCCCCGGGACAGGAACCTCTGGAAACACCATATATTTT. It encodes CAWSVFPGTGTSGNTIYF.

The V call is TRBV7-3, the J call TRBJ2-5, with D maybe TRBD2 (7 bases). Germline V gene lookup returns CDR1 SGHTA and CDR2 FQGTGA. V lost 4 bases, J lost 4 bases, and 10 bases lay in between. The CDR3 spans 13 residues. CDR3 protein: CASSSRGGETQYF. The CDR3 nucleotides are TGTGCCAGCAGCTCAAGGGGGGGAGAGACCCAGTACTTC.